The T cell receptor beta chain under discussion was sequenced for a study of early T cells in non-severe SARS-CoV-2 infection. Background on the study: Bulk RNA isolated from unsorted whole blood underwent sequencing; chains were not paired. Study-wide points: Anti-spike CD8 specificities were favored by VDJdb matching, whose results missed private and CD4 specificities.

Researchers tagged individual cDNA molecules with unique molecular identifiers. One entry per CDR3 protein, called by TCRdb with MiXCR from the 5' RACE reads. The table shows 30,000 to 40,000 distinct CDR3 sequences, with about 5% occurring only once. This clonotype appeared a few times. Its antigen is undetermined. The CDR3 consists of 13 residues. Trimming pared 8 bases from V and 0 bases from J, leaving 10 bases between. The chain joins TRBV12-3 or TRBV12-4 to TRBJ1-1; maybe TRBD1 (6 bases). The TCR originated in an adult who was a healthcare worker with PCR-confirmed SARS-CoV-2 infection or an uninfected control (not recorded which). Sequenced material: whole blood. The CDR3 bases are TGTGCCAGCGGTGGACAGTTGAACACTGAAGCTTTCTTT. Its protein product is CASGGQLNTEAFF.